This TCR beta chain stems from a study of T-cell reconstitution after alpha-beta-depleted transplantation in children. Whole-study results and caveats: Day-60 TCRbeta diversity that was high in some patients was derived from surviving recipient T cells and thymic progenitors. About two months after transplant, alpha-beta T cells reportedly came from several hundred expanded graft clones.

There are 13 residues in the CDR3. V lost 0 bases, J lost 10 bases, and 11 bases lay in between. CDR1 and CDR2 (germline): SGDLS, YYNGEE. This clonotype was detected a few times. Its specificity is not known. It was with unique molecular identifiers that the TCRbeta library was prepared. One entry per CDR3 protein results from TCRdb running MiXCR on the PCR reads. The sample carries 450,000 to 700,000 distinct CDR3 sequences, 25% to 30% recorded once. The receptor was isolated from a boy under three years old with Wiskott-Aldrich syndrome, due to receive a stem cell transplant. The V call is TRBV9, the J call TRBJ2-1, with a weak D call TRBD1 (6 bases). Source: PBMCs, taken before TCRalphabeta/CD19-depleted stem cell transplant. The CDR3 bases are TGTGCCAGCAGCGTAGCTCCTCAGGGGGAGCAGTTCTTC. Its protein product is CASSVAPQGEQFF.